These 5 T cell receptor beta chains originate from one sample sequenced in a study of patients and donors after allogeneic stem cell transplantation (dated by TCRdb to 2020 to 2022). To prepare the library, RT-PCR was applied. The data were produced on a NextSeq 550. Clones were called with MiXCR by TCRdb after fastp trimmed the public reads at Q25, and only in-frame beta chains were retained. One record per CDR3 amino acid sequence lists the most common genes and DNA. The sample includes approximately 11,000 distinct CDR3 sequences, with approximately 22% observed a single time. Of the sample, roughly 55% is held by the ten largest clones. Input material: blood, either unsorted or a sorted T cell fraction (not recorded which). These receptors were obtained from a human donor who was either an allogeneic HSCT recipient or a stem cell or donor lymphocyte infusion donor (not recorded which). It is not recorded whose cells these are; they may come from a transplant donor.

The chain employs TRBV23-1 and TRBJ1-5; D is undetermined. TRBV23-1 is filed as an ORF, its function uncertain. The CDR3 sequence is 15 residues long. V dropped 4 bases and J dropped 3 bases, with 13 bases sitting between them. CDR3: CASSPPRGFNQPQHF. The CDR3 bases are TGCGCCAGCAGTCCCCCAAGAGGGTTCAATCAGCCCCAGCATTTT.

This clonotype was seen a few times. The chain has TRBV7-2 and TRBJ1-6, with TRBD1 matching 9 bases. The junction had 6 bases not matched to a gene; V was cut back by 5 bases and J by 10 bases. There are 14 residues in the CDR3. From germline, CDR1 is SGHTA and CDR2 FQGNSA. The CDR3: CASSLDRGKSPLHF. The CDR3 DNA reads TGTGCCAGCAGCCTGGACAGGGGAAAATCACCCCTCCACTTT.

This clonotype appeared a few times. The V and J genes are TRBV30 and TRBJ1-1; TRBD1 is a possible D gene (6 bases). This CDR3 region has 14 residues. Trimming removed 3 bases from V and 2 bases from J, with 13 bases in between. CDR1 is GTSNPN and CDR2 is SVGIG in the germline V gene (reference sequence). The CDR3 nucleotides read TGTGCCTGGAGACCGGACAGTCCCAACACTGAAGCTTTCTTT. Amino acid sequence: CAWRPDSPNTEAFF.

This clonotype was detected ten times or more. The chain couples TRBV5-1 to TRBJ2-3; perhaps TRBD2 as D (5 bases). Germline assignment: CDR1 SGHRS and CDR2 YFSETQ. The CDR3 is made up of 11 amino acids. V shed 0 bases and J shed 10 bases, with 6 bases lying between them. CDR3 DNA: TGCGCCAGCAGCTTGGGGACTTCGCAGTATTTT. Translating it yields CASSLGTSQYF.

This clonotype was counted only a few times. The chain is built from TRBV7-2 and TRBJ1-5; D remains unclear. CDR1 is SGHTA, CDR2 FQGNSA, per germline. Trimming stripped 1 base from V and 0 bases from J, with 7 bases between. The CDR3 spans 15 residues. This CDR3 is CASSLGQLSNQPQHF. For the CDR3, the DNA is TGTGCCAGCAGCTTAGGGCAACTTAGCAATCAGCCCCAGCATTTT.